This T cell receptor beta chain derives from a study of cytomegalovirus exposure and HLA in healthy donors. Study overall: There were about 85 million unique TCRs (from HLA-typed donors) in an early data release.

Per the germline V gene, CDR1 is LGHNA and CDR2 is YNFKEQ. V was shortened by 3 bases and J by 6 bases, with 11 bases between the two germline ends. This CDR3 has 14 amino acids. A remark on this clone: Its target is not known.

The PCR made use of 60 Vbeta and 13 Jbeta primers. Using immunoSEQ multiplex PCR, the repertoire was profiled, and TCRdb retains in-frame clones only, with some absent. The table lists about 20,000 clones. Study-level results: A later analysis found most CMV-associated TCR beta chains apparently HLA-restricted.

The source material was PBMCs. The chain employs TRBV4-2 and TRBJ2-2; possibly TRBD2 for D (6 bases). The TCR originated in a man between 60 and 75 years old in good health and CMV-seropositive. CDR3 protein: CASSHRREAGELFF. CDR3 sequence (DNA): TGTGCCAGCAGCCACCGCAGGGAGGCCGGGGAGCTGTTTTTT.